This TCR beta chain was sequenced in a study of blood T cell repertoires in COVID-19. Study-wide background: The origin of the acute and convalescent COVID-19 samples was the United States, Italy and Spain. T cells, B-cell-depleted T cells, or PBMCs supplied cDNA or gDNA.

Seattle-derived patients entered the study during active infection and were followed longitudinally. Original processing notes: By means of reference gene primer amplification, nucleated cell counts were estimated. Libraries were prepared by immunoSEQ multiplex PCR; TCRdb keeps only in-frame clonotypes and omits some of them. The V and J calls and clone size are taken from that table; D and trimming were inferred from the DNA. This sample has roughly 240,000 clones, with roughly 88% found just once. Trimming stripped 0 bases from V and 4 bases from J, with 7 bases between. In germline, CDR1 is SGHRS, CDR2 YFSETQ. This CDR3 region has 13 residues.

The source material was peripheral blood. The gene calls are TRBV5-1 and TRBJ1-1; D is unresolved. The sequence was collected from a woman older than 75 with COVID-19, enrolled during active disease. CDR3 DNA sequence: TGCGCCAGCAGCTTGGTCGGTTCCACTGAAGCTTTCTTT. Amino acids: CASSLVGSTEAFF.